This T cell receptor beta chain is from a study of cytomegalovirus exposure and HLA in healthy donors. Study observations and caveats: Looking again later, the authors saw that most CMV-associated TCR beta chains seemed HLA-restricted. Later analysis demonstrated an association between a missense DCLRE1C variant and TCR beta V- and J-gene trimming. Rare TCR sequences predominated, though certain public TCRs were found in many donors. In an earlier analysis, most TCR beta V segments were productive about 87% or about 30% of the time.

Concerning this clone itself: Its antigen is currently unknown.

Both 60 Vbeta primers and 13 Jbeta primers went into the PCR. Here immunoSEQ multiplex PCR was the method, and the copy in TCRdb shows in-frame clones only, minus some. The data hold 120,000 to 150,000 clones, with around three quarters observed a single time. V lost 0 bases to trimming and J lost 6 bases; unmatched junction nucleotides: 12. CDR1 and CDR2 (germline): SGHVS, FQNEAQ. The CDR3 totals 19 residues. The sample consisted of PBMCs. The sequence was collected from a woman aged 40 to 50 in good health and CMV-seropositive. This chain joins TRBV7-8 and TRBJ2-1; 12 bases align to TRBD2. The CDR3 sequence is CASSLAPHRLAGAINEQFF. The CDR3 nucleotides read TGTGCCAGCAGCTTAGCGCCCCATCGACTAGCGGGAGCGATCAATGAGCAGTTCTTC. The whole variable domain, filled in from reference TRBV7-8 and TRBJ2-1, reads GAGVSQSPRYKVAKRGQDVALRCDPISGHVSLFWYQQALGQGPEFLTYFQNEAQLDKSGLPSDRFFAERPEGSVSTLKIQRTQQEDSAVYLCASSLAPHRLAGAINEQFFGPGTRLTVL.